This TCR beta chain is drawn from a study of shared clonotypes between healthy human individuals. Whole-study results and caveats: As a rule, naive subsets had a larger estimated richness than memory subsets. At large depth, rarefaction still showed sorted-subset sequencing to be incomplete.

The naive CD8 fraction comprised CD45RO-negative cells positively selected for CCR7 and excluded terminally differentiated effector memory CD45RA+ cells. Only Caucasian adults living in Nashville, Tennessee made up the donor group. Note on this clone: Its specificity is unknown.

TCRdb keeps only in-frame clones here, not all; method: immunoSEQ multiplex PCR. Altogether about 2 million clones are present, about 95% being singletons, with the ten largest covering about 1.1%. CDR3 size: 16 residues. CDR1 is MNHEY and CDR2 is SMNVEV in the germline V gene (reference sequence). Trimming at V came to 6 bases and at J to 4 bases, leaving 8 bases not matched to a gene. V and J are TRBV27 and TRBJ2-3; TRBD1 matches 12 bases. Sample: naive CD8+ T cells sorted from blood. The sequence was collected from a man aged 18 to 30 in good health. CDR3: CASRPGDRGLADTQYF. In DNA, the CDR3 is TGTGCCAGCAGACCAGGGGACAGGGGGCTCGCAGATACGCAGTATTTT.